This T cell receptor (beta chain) was observed in a study of T cells in Graves' hyperthyroidism and ophthalmopathy. Those patients with uncontrolled infection, other autoimmune disease, pregnancy or lactation were excluded. Each diagnosis was grounded in clinical symptoms, serum thyroxine and TRAb, thyroid ultrasound, and orbital computed tomography. This CDR3 region has 14 residues. Germline V gene data show CDR1 as SGDLS and CDR2 as YYNGEE. Trimming took 0 bases from V and 5 from J, leaving 11 bases between them. Amplification targeted TCR beta CDR3 regions from RNA transcripts. Researchers ran a first-round RT-PCR on the TCR CDR3 using the HTBI primer set. Using its own MiXCR run on the multiplex PCR reads, TCRdb lists one record per CDR3 protein. The sample has about 700,000 distinct CDR3 sequences, approximately 42% seen once. Study-wide results and caveats: Model-based prediction identified ophthalmopathy a median around 6.7 months prior to its onset. Most thyroid clonotypes expanded above 0.001 were also detected in blood.

Only a few counts were recorded for this clonotype. Its antigen is as yet unknown. What was sequenced was peripheral blood or thyroid tissue (not recorded which). J is TRBJ2-5 and V is TRBV9, with no clear D. The clonotype was recovered from an adult man with Graves' disease, either hyperthyroidism or ophthalmopathy (not recorded which). CDR3 nucleotides: TGTGCCAGCAGCGTAGGAGGAATCATTGAGACCCAGTACTTC. Protein product: CASSVGGIIETQYF.